This entry lists 3 T cell receptor beta chains sequenced from one sample in a study of blood T cell repertoires in COVID-19. TCRdb keeps only in-frame clones here, not all; method: immunoSEQ multiplex PCR. The table shows hundreds of thousands of clones, with roughly 90% occurring only once. The specimen was peripheral blood. These receptors all come from a woman between 25 and 40 years old with COVID-19, enrolled during active disease.

This chain connects TRBV6-5 to TRBJ1-2; 7 positions agree with TRBD1. The length of the CDR3 is 15 residues. CDR1 and CDR2 (germline): MNHEY, SVGAGI. The junction had 7 bases not matched to a gene; V was cut back by 5 bases and J by 1 base. CDR3 protein: CASSISGTVNYGYTF. CDR3 DNA sequence: TGTGCCAGCAGTATATCCGGGACAGTTAACTATGGCTACACCTTC.

This chain links TRBV5-4 with TRBJ1-2, with D unclear. The CDR3 runs 13 residues. Trimming removed 0 bases from V and 8 bases from J, with 11 bases in between. Germline V lookup: CDR1 SGHNT, CDR2 YYREEE (reference sequence). DNA for the CDR3: TGTGCCAGCAGCTTGGTCCCGGGTTGGGGCTACACCTTC. It encodes CASSLVPGWGYTF.

This chain links TRBV4-1 with TRBJ2-3; weak D call: TRBD1 (5 bases). The germline V and J ends were trimmed by 4 bases and 2 bases, with 13 bases remaining between them. CDR1 MGHRA and CDR2 YSYEKL come from the germline V gene. The CDR3 is 15 amino acids. The chain's CDR3 is CASSRRSGSTDTQYF. The CDR3 DNA reads as TGCGCCAGCAGCCGCCGATCAGGGTCCACAGATACGCAGTATTTT.